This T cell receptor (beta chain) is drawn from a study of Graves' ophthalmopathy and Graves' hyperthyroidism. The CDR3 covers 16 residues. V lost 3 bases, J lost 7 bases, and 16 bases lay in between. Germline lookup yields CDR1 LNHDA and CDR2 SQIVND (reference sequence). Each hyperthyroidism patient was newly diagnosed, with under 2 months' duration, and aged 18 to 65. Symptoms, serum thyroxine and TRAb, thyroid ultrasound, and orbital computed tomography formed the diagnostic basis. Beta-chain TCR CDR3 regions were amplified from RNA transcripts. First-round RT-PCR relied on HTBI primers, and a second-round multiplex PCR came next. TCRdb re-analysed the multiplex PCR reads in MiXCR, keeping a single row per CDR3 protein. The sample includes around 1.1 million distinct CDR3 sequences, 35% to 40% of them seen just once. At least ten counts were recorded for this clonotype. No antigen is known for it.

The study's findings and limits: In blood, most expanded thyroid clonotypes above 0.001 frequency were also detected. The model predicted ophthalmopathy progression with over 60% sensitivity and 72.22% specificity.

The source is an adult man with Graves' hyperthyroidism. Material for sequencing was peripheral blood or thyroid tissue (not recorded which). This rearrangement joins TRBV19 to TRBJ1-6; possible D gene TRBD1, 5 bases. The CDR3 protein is CASSIRGREGNSPLHF. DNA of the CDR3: TGTGCCAGTAGTATTCGGGGCCGCGAGGGAAATTCACCCCTCCACTTT.